These T cell receptor beta chains were read from a single sample in a study of CXCR3-negative and CXCR3-positive naive CD8 T cells. One entry per CDR3 protein, without DNA, is what TCRdb gives after re-calling the 5' RACE reads. The sample includes about 90,000 distinct CDR3 sequences. Sequencing input: naive CXCR3+ CD8+ T cells from blood. The receptors stem from a human donor in good health. Some clones in this sample may be carry-over from other donors' samples. Each CDR3 is given with its conserved first and last residue.

J,V,CDR3
TRBJ2-7,TRBV28,CASSFRGEQYF
TRBJ1-5,TRBV11-2,CASSLEAQGNQPQHF
TRBJ2-3,TRBV28,CASSPEQRGAWTDTQYF
TRBJ1-6,TRBV28,CASSLRGRHSPLHF
TRBJ2-5,TRBV28,CATSEWSGGDQETQYF
TRBJ2-5,TRBV7-6,CASSSEPLFEETQYF
TRBJ2-7,TRBV30,CACCVTAGCYEQYF
TRBJ2-1,TRBV7-2,CASSLEGGTYNEQFF
TRBJ2-7,TRBV12-3/TRBV12-4,CATRQGGHEQYF
TRBJ2-7,TRBV4-3,CASSPSVGGYEQYF
TRBJ1-2,TRBV12-5,CASGFIVPGGRNYGYTF
TRBJ2-1,TRBV12-3/TRBV12-4,CASSLVGHEQFF
TRBJ2-1,TRBV9,CASSVASGMDEQFF
TRBJ2-3,TRBV27,CASSIFTKGDTQYF
TRBJ2-3,TRBV7-8,CASSPLAAAADTQYF
TRBJ2-1,TRBV27,CASSRLRWDEQFF
TRBJ1-1,TRBV29-1,CSAQTGGTEAFF
TRBJ2-1,TRBV5-1,CASSTGTSGFNEQFF
TRBJ2-7,TRBV5-1,CASSLLPGDYEQYF
TRBJ2-3,TRBV28,CASSSTRSRTDTQYF
TRBJ1-1,TRBV12-3/TRBV12-4,CASSSTRTEAFF
TRBJ2-5,TRBV6-1,CASRRGSQTQYF
TRBJ2-1,TRBV7-9,CASSFRDGGYNEQFF
TRBJ2-1,TRBV4-3,CASSQGWGGGASGRFDNEQFF